This T cell receptor beta chain was identified in a study of blood T cell repertoires in COVID-19. Study overall: Whether acute or convalescent, the COVID-19 samples came from the United States, Italy and Spain.

Germline assignment: CDR1 SGHTA and CDR2 FQGNSA. Between the trimmed V and J ends, which lost 3 bases and 3 bases, there was a span of 12 bases. CDR3 length: 15 residues. Methods used by the authors: Amplified reference gene primers provided the basis for estimating nucleated cell counts. Sequencing was performed with immunoSEQ multiplex PCR; in TCRdb, only in-frame clones are kept and a portion is missing. V and J calls and clone size are those listed in that table; D and trimming were worked out from the DNA. The sample records tens of thousands of clones, over 75% being singletons. This TCR derives from a man in his fifties or sixties with acute or convalescent COVID-19. Sequencing was done on a sample of peripheral blood. The J gene is TRBJ1-5, the V gene TRBV7-2; D is unresolved. The CDR3 loop is CASSFSGLYNQPQHF. In nucleotides, the CDR3 is TGTGCCAGCAGCTTTAGCGGTCTTTACAATCAGCCCCAGCATTTT.